This paragraph reports one TCR beta chain. This clone was counted once. It lacks a known antigen. One base away there is no much larger clone; base qualities are not given. The data belong to a study of shared clonotypes between healthy human individuals (dated by TCRdb to about 2020). Broadly, across the study: The cohort comprised a couple of women and three men aged 18 to 49 years. For each donor, CD4 naive and CD4 memory were each given three plates, CD8 naive was given two plates, and CD8 memory was given one plate. The study deeply sequenced blood TCR repertoires of 5 or 6 healthy adults to estimate repertoire size and the extent of clonotype sharing between individuals. Different laboratories and diverse techniques were used to prepare libraries and sequence TCR repertoires, to increase sequencing depth and limit assay-specific biases. Each donor's leukapheresis produced roughly between about 0.9 and 9.5 billion PBMCs.

The CDR3 starts with the cysteine, ends with the phenylalanine, and has 14 residues. The read is trimmed to its CDR3 DNA, 42 bases read in frame from base 1. For CDR1 and CDR2, the germline V gene lists SQVTM and ANQGSEA. Between the V and J ends, shortened by 0 bases and 3 bases respectively, the junction contains 9 bases. For the CD8 naive samples, CD45RO-negative cells were positively selected for CCR7, yielding a CD45RA+CCR7+ population from which TemRA cells were excluded. Healthy HIV-negative adults with no recently reported acute infections or vaccinations were included as donors. Only Caucasian adults living in Nashville, Tennessee, USA were represented among the donors. After blood collection by leukapheresis, PBMCs were isolated using Ficoll-Histopaque density gradient centrifugation and then cryopreserved in the vapor phase of liquid nitrogen. Analytical flow cytometry was used to check the purity and quantity of every magnetically sorted T cell population. From each sorted fraction, genomic DNA was isolated and quantified by UV absorbance on a Nanodrop 2000c.

Here is what the overall study found, with its caveats: Larger estimated clonotype richness was generally found for naive subsets than for memory subsets. Pairwise subsampling indicated that sequencing depth was expected to affect the degree of clonotype sharing among donors. The genetic and exposure-history diversity represented was limited by the small number of donors. Sampling was limited to blood, and TCR repertoires in tissue likely differ from TCR repertoires in blood. When a handful of donors were compared, the shared fraction of clonotypes was about 5.4% for naive CD4, 3.5% to 4% for naive CD8, about 2.5% for memory CD4, and 0.4% for memory CD8. Incomplete sequencing was indicated by rarefaction of sorted-subset datasets, despite the large sequencing depth. Compared with non-shared clonotypes, the clonotypes found in all four sorted-subset donors had higher generation probabilities.

Using the deep immunoSEQ assay, multiplex PCR amplified TCR CDR3 regions from genomic DNA. For each cell subset, the extracted genomic DNA was distributed evenly across all wells of several immunoSEQ 96-well plates, and each plate served as one replicate. Each replicate PCR for sorted subsets received approximately 220 ng genomic DNA, equal to 30,000 or so T cell genomes. Purified libraries were quantified with a Qubit 3.0 fluorometer, sized on a Bioanalyzer 2100, and re-quantified with the KAPA Library Quantification kit. Every immunoSEQ 96-well plate was sequenced on a dedicated single-read 150-cycle Illumina NextSeq 550 flow cell. The paper's data handling went like this. Because the immunoSEQ output included only junctional sequences and no quality scores, the filtering could not be the same as the filtering used for full-length reads. To assign V/J genes and CDR3, sequences were annotated against IMGT germline references using PyIR, a Python wrapper for IgBLAST v1.9. Reads were removed for weak V/J assignments (E-value above 1e-6), missing CDR3, stop codons, out-of-frame junctions, or ambiguous translated residues. V3J clonotypes were defined by identical inferred V gene, J gene, and CDR3 amino acid sequence. Percentage overlap between repertoires was computed as shared unique clonotypes divided by the size of the smaller repertoire. Repertoire richness was assessed with RTK rarefaction, the Chao1 estimator, and Recon v2.1 estimates of unobserved clonotypes. Generation probabilities were computed with OLGA for all TCRbeta clonotypes obtained by the gDNA method from a few donors. TCRdb's version of the immuneACCESS table is confined to in-frame rearrangements and falls short of the full clone set. An unresolved V gene accounts for under half of the shortfall where checked; the remainder is of unknown origin. V, J and clone size reflect that table, while D and trimming were determined from the DNA. A total of around 700,000 clones appear in this sample, around 92% of them only once. The top ten clonotypes cover roughly 22% of the sample.

The chain is assembled from TRBV29-1 and TRBJ1-3; 5 matching bases give a weak D call of TRBD1. The sequenced sample consisted of naive CD8+ T cells sorted from blood. Sample cell subset or site, as interpreted from the label and publication: CD45RA+CCR7+. The source of this sequence is a man aged 30 to 39 in good health. The CDR3 in this case is CSVEEGGVGNTIYF. The base sequence is TGCAGCGTTGAAGAGGGGGGGGTTGGAAACACCATATATTTT.